What follows describes a single T cell receptor beta chain. Its matching antigen is unknown. Some clones are missing from TCRdb's copy, which holds only in-frame ones; the method was immunoSEQ multiplex PCR. The table records fewer than 70,000 clones, about 88% of them present only once. Every patient experienced relapse after autologous stem cell transplantation, and brentuximab vedotin exposure varied. This sample is drawn from a study of PD-1 blockade in classical Hodgkin lymphoma. Study observations and caveats: What drove the repertoire differences, possibly disease activity or prior therapy, has not been defined. Patients were excluded if nivolumab began under 1 year after ASCT (the autologous transplant).

The source material was peripheral blood mononuclear cells (PBMCs), sampled before the second cycle of nivolumab. The source of this sequence is a human donor with classical Hodgkin lymphoma.

CDR3 sequence (DNA): TGTGCCAGCAGCGCCCTACAGAGTGGAAACACCATATATTTT. Translated: CASSALQSGNTIYF. The chain combines TRBV9 with TRBJ1-3; D is undetermined. The V gene's germline CDR1 is SGDLS and CDR2 YYNGEE. Trimming pared 3 bases from V and 3 bases from J, leaving 10 bases between. The CDR3 spans 14 residues.